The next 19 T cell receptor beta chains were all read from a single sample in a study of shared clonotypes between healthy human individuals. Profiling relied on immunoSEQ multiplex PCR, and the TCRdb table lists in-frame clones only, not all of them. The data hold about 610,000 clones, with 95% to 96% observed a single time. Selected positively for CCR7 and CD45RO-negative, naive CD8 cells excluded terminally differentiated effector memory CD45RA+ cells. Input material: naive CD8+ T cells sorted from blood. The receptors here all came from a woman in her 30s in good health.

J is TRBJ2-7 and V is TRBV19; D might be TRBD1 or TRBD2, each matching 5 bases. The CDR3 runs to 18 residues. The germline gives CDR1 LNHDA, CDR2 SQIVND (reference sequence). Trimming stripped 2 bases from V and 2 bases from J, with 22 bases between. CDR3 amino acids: CASSIRPGTTARAYEQYF. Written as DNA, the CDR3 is TGTGCCAGTAGTATAAGGCCGGGAACGACAGCTAGGGCCTACGAGCAGTACTTC. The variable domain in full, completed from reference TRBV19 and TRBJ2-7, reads DGGITQSPKYLFRKEGQNVTLSCEQNLNHDAMYWYRQDPGQGLRLIYYSQIVNDFQKGDIAEGYSVSREKKESFPLTVTSAQKNPTAFYLCASSIRPGTTARAYEQYFGPGTRLTVT.

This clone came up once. CDR3 DNA: TGCAGCGTGGAGGGTAGGGGCGATACCGGGGAGCTGTTTTTT. It specifies CSVEGRGDTGELFF. The gene calls are TRBV29-1 and TRBJ2-2; D might be TRBD2 (6 bases). CDR1 is SQVTM and CDR2 is ANQGSEA in the germline V gene. Trimming removed 6 bases at V and 5 bases at J, with 16 bases between. The CDR3 covers 14 residues.

The DNA of the CDR3 is TGTGCCAGCAGTTTACCGGGACAGTCAAGAGAGACCCAGTACTTC. The encoded protein is CASSLPGQSRETQYF. The genes are TRBV27 and TRBJ2-5, with 7 bases that match TRBD1. The trim removed 2 bases at V and 4 bases at J, leaving 7 bases unmatched. The CDR3 extends over 15 amino acids. CDR1 is MNHEY, CDR2 SMNVEV, per germline (reference sequence).

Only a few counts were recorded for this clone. DNA for the CDR3: TGCGCCAGCAGCCAAGGAGAGGGATCCGAGCAGTACTTC. The encoded protein is CASSQGEGSEQYF. The chain combines TRBV4-1 with TRBJ2-7; possibly TRBD2 for D (5 bases). The CDR3 loop spans 13 amino acids. Trimming took 1 base from V and 6 from J, leaving 10 bases between them. Germline V CDR1 and CDR2: MGHRA, YSYEKL.

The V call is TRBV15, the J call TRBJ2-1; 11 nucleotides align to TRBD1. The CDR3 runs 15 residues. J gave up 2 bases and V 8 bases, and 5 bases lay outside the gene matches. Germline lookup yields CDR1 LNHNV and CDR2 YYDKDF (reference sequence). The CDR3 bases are TGTGCCACCGATGGGGGACAGGGGGCCTACAATGAGCAGTTCTTC. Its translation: CATDGGQGAYNEQFF. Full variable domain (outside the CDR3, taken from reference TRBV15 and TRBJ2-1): DAMVIQNPRYQVTQFGKPVTLSCSQTLNHNVMYWYQQKSSQAPKLLFHYYDKDFNNEADTPDNFQSRRPNTSFCFLDIRSPGLGDTAMYLCATDGGQGAYNEQFFGPGTRLTVL.

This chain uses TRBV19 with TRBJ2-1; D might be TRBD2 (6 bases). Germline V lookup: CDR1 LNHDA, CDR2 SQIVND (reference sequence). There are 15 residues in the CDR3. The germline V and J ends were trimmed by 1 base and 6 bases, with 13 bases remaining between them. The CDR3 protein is CASSIVTRGTNEQFF. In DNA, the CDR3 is TGTGCCAGTAGTATAGTTACGCGGGGAACCAATGAGCAGTTCTTC. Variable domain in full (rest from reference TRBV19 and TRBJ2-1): DGGITQSPKYLFRKEGQNVTLSCEQNLNHDAMYWYRQDPGQGLRLIYYSQIVNDFQKGDIAEGYSVSREKKESFPLTVTSAQKNPTAFYLCASSIVTRGTNEQFFGPGTRLTVL.

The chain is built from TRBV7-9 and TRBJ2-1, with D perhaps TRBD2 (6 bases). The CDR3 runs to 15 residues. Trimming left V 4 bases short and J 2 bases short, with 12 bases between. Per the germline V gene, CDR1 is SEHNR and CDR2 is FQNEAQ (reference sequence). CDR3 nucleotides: TGTGCCAGCAGCTCGATACTAGCAGCCTACAATGAGCAGTTCTTC. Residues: CASSSILAAYNEQFF.

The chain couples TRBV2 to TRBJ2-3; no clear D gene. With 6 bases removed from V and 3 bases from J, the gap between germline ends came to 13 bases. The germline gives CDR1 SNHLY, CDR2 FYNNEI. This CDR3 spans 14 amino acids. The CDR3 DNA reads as TGTGCCAGCAGCTGGGTGGCTAGTACAGATACGCAGTATTTT. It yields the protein CASSWVASTDTQYF. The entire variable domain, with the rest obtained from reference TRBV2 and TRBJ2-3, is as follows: EPEVTQTPSHQVTQMGQEVILRCVPISNHLYFYWYRQILGQKVEFLVSFYNNEISEKSEIFDDQFSVERPDGSNFTLKIRSTKLEDSAMYFCASSWVASTDTQYFGPGTRLTVL.

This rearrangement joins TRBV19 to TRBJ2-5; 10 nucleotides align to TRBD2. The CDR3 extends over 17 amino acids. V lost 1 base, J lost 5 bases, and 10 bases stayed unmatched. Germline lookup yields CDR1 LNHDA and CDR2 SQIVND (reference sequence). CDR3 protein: CASSIAPEAGGWETQYF. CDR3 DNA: TGTGCCAGTAGTATAGCTCCCGAAGCGGGAGGGTGGGAGACCCAGTACTTC.

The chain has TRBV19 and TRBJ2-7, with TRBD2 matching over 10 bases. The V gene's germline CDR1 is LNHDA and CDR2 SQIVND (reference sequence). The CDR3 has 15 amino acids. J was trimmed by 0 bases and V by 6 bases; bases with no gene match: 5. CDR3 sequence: CASRLAGELSYEQYF. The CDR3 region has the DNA TGTGCCAGTAGGCTAGCGGGAGAACTCTCCTACGAGCAGTACTTC.

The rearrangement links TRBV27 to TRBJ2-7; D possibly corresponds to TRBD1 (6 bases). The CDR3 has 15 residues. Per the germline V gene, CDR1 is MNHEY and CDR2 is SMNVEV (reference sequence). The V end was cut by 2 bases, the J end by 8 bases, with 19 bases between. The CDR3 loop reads CASSLTGTSHAKQYF. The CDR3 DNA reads TGTGCCAGCAGTTTAACAGGGACATCCCATGCCAAGCAGTACTTC.

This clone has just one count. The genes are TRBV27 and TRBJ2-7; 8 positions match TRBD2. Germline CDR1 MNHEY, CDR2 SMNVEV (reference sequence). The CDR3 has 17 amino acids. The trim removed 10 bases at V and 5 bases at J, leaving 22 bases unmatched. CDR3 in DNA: TGTGCCACCCCGGTAGCGGGATTTAGCCCCGCCCCCCACGAGCAGTACTTC. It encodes CATPVAGFSPAPHEQYF.

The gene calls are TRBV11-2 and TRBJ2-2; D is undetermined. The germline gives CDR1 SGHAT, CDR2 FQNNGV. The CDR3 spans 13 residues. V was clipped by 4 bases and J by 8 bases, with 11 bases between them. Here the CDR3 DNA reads TGTGCCAGCAGCTCACAAGGACGGGGGGAGCTGTTTTTT. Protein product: CASSSQGRGELFF.

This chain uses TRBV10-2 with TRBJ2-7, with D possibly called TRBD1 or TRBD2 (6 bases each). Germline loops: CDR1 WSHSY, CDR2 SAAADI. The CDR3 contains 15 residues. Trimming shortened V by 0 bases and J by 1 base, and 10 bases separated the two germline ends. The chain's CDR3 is CASSESGGPSYEQYF. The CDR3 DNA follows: TGCGCCAGCAGTGAGTCTGGGGGGCCTTCCTACGAGCAGTACTTC.

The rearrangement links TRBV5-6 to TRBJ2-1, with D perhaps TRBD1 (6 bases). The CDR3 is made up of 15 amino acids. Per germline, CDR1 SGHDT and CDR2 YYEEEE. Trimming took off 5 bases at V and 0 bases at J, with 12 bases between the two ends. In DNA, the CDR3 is TGTGCCAGCAGGTTGACAGGTATCTCCTACAATGAGCAGTTCTTC. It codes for CASRLTGISYNEQFF. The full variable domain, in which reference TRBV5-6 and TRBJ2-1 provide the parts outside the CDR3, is DAGVTQSPTHLIKTRGQQVTLRCSPKSGHDTVSWYQQALGQGPQFIFQYYEEEERQRGNFPDRFSGHQFPNYSSELNVNALLLGDSALYLCASRLTGISYNEQFFGPGTRLTVL.

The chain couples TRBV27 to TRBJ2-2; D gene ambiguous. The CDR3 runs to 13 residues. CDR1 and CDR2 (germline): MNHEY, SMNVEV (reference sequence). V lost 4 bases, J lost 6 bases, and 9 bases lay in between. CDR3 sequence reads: CASSSPLAGELFF. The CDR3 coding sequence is TGTGCCAGCAGTTCCCCCTTGGCCGGGGAGCTGTTTTTT.

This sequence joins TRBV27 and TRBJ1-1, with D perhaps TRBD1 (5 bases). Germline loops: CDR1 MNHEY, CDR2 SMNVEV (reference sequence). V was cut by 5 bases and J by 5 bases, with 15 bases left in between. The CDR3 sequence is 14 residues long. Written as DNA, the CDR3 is TGTGCCAGCAGTCAAGGGGACTATGGGACTGAAGCTTTCTTT. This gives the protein CASSQGDYGTEAFF.

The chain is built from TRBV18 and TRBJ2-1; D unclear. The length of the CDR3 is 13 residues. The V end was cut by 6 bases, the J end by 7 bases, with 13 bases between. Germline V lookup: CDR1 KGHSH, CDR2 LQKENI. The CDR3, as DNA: TGTGCCAGCTCCCCGCCCGTAGGGAATGAGCAGTTCTTC. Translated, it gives CASSPPVGNEQFF.

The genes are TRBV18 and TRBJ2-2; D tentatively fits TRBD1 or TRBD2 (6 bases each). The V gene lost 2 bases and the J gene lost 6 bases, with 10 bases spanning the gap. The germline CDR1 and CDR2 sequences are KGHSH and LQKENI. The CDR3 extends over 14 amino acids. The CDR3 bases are TGTGCCAGCTCACCAGAGGGGGGAGCCGGGGAGCTGTTTTTT. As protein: CASSPEGGAGELFF.